This TCR beta chain is from a study of a mutant IDH1 vaccine in newly diagnosed glioma. Study details: Most patients had radiochemotherapy with temozolomide before enrollment; others had one alone.

The V end was cut by 0 bases, the J end by 9 bases, with 12 bases between. CDR3 length: 14 residues. Germline lookup yields CDR1 KGHSH and CDR2 LQKENI. The time point is: baseline, week 1 (first vaccination visit). Sample treatment: pre-vaccination baseline after standard-of-care therapy. The donor cohort comprised cases of new WHO grade 3 or 4 IDH1-mutant, ATRX-lost astrocytoma. Assay used: immunoSEQ multiplex PCR; TCRdb lists only in-frame clones, some missing. The sample yields about 88,000 clones, approximately 80% seen once. The sequencing here drew on PBMCs, taken from a glioma patient treated with radiotherapy, temozolomide or both. This receptor was taken from a man aged 40-49 years with glioma. Some clones in this sample may be carry-over from other donors' samples. V is TRBV18 and J is TRBJ1-5, with unresolved D. The CDR3 sequence is CASSPPEGWGPQHF. The CDR3 coding sequence is TGTGCCAGCTCACCACCGGAGGGTTGGGGGCCCCAGCATTTT.